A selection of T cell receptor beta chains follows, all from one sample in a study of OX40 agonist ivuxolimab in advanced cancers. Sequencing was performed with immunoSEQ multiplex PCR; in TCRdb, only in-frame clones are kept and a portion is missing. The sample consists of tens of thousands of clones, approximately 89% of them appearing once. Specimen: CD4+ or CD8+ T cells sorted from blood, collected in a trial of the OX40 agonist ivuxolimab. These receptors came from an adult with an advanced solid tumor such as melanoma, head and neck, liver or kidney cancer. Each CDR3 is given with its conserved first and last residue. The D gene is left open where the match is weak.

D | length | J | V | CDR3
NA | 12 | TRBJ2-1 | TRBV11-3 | CASSPSHNEQFF
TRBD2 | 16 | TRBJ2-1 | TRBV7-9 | CASSFLAGGPESGQFF
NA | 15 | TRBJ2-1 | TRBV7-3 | CASSLRSGTYNEQFF
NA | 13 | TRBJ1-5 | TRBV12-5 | CASGLVQGQPQHF
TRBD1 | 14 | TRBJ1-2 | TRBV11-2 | CASSFSDRGNGYTF
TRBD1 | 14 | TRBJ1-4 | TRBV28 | CASSSRDSNEKLFF
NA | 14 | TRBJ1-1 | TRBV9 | CASSVEGVNTEAFF
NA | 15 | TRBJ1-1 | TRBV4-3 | CASSQGGPSKTEAFF
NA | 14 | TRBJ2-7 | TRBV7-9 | CASSFATNSYEQYF
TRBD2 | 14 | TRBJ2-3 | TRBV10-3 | CAISKREGTDTQYF
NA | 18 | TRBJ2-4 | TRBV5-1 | CASSFGGAQMKAKNIQYF
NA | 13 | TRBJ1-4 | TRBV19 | CASSPGSGEKLFF
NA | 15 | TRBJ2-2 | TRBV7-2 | CASSLAGGNTGELFF
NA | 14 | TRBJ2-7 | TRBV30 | CAWSGGTGSYEQYF
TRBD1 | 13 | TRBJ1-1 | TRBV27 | CASSLWTGTEAFF
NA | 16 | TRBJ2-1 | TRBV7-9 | CASGLIGIISYNEQFF
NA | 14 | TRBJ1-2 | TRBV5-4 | CASSNIGQNYGYTF
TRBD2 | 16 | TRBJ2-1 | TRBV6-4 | CASSTISGRAYNEQFF
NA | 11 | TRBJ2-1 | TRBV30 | CAWSVRYEQFF
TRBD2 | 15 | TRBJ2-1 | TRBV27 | CASSPPPGLAGEQFF
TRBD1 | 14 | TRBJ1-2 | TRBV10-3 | CATRQGALYYGYTF
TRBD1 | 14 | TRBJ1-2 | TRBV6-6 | CASSSRDRGGGYTF
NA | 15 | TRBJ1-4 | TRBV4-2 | CASSQFGQPNEKLFF
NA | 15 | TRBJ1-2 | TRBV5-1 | CASSLEASPNYGYTF
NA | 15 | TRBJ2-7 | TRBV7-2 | CASSLVLVGAYEQYF
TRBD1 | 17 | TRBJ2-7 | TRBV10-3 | CAISEGTGLGLSYEQYF
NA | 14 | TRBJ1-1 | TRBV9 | CASSVGWDITEAFF
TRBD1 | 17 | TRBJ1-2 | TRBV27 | CASSLESGTGENYGYTF
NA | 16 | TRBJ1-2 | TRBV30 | CAWSHGVGGTNYGYTF
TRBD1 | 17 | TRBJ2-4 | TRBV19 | CASRTTGGAWAKNIQYF
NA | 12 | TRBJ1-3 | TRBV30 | CAWTESGNTIYF
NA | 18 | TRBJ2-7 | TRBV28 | CASRRGQGSASGSHEQYF
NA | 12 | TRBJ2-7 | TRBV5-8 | CASSPSSYEQYF
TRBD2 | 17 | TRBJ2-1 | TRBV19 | CASSIMATSGGYNEQFF
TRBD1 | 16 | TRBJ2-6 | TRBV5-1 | CASSLTGGSGANVLTF
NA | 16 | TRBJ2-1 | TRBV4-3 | CASSQHPGGLEDEQFF
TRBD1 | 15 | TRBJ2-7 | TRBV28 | CASTSGTGDLREQYF
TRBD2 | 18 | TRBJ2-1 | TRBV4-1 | CASSHRSGGLLSYNEQFF
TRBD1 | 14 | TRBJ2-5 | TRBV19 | CASSPLRDRSDQYF
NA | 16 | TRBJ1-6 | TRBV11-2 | CASRLVSNAYNSPLHF
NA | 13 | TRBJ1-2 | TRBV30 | CAWSTGAGYGYTF
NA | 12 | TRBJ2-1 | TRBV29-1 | CSVEGTIAEQFF
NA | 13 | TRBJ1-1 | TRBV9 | CASSVGGYTEAFF
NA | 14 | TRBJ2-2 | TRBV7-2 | CASSDRGGAGELFF
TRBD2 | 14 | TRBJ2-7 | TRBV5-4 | CASSLAGVDYEQYF
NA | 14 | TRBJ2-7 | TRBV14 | CASSRGGGGYEQYF
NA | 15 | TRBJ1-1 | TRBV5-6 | CASSLPGQMGVQAFF
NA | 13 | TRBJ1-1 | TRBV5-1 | CASSWDVNTEAFF
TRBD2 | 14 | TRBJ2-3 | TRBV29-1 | CSVETSGYTDTQYF
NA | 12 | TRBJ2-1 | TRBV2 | CASSTYYNEQFF
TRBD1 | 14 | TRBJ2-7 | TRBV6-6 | CASNRDRDSYEQYF
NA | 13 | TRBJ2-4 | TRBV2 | CASSEGPPNIQYF
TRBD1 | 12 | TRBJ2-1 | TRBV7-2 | CASSTLGQPEFF